This TCR beta chain was identified in a study of beta chain features in type 1 diabetes. Notes on the study in general: Within each of all four CD4+ subsets, Type 1 diabetes patients had TCRB CDR3s that were moderately but significantly shorter.

The sequenced template was cDNA made from the entire isolated RNA. Sequenced by immunoSEQ multiplex PCR; TCRdb stores in-frame clones only, minus some. The table lists about 650,000 clones, 9.5% to 15% of them singletons, with around 0.12% in the top ten. Purity of each sorted population was above 98%. The sample holds a few counts of this clone. Its antigen is not identified. The germline V and J ends were trimmed by 3 bases and 4 bases, with 18 bases remaining between them. This CDR3 spans 16 amino acids. In germline, CDR1 is LNHDA, CDR2 SQIVND (reference sequence). The chain is built from TRBV19 and TRBJ1-2, with D tentatively TRBD1 (6 bases). Source material: naive CD4+ T cells from blood. The clonotype originates from a man younger than 40 with type 1 diabetes. CDR3 bases: TGTGCCAGTAGTATGACCACTCAGGGGTTGAGCTATGGCTACACCTTC. Translation gives CASSMTTQGLSYGYTF.